This TCR beta chain was recorded in a study of shared clonotypes between healthy human individuals. Overall study: Each donor contributed plates that comprised three CD4 naive, three CD4 memory, two CD8 naive and one CD8 memory.

The data were produced by immunoSEQ multiplex PCR, yet TCRdb's version contains in-frame clones alone and is incomplete. The table records under 850,000 clones, 80% to 95% of them present only once. Germline V lookup: CDR1 SEHNR, CDR2 FQNEAQ (reference sequence). The CDR3 sequence is 14 residues long. Trimming cost V 1 base and J 2 bases, with 6 bases left between them. CD45RO-negative, CCR7-positively selected cells formed the naive CD8 fraction, excluding terminally differentiated effector memory CD45RA+ cells. The rearrangement links TRBV7-9 to TRBJ1-5; no reliable D call. The TCR originated in a young man in good health. What was sequenced was naive CD8+ T cells sorted from blood. This CDR3 is CASSLGEGNQPQHF. CDR3 DNA: TGTGCCAGCAGCTTAGGGGAGGGCAATCAGCCCCAGCATTTT.